This TCR beta chain stems from a study of human T cells and chemical hapten exposure. The CDR3 is made up of 11 amino acids. Per the germline V gene, CDR1 is MNHEY and CDR2 is SVGEGT. The J segment lost 8 bases and the V segment lost 8 bases, leaving 4 bases of the junction unmatched. MiXCR was run by TCRdb on the RACE reads, yielding one entry per CDR3 protein. The sample has about 120,000 distinct CDR3 sequences, approximately 13% seen once. Time point reported: patch test 1, 2 weeks after DPC sensitization. Specified treatment: therapeutic diphenylcyclopropenone sensitization with weekly scalp DPC. This clonotype occurred once.

The sequencing here drew on whole blood, taken in connection with sensitization to the hapten diphenylcyclopropenone (DPC). The origin of this receptor is a man aged 18 to 29 with alopecia areata. Some clones in this sample may be carry-over from other donors' samples. V is TRBV6-2 or TRBV6-3 and J is TRBJ2-5; 8 bases agree with TRBD1. CDR3 coding DNA: TGTGCCAGCGGACAGGGAAGCACCCAGTACTTC. It is translated as CASGQGSTQYF.